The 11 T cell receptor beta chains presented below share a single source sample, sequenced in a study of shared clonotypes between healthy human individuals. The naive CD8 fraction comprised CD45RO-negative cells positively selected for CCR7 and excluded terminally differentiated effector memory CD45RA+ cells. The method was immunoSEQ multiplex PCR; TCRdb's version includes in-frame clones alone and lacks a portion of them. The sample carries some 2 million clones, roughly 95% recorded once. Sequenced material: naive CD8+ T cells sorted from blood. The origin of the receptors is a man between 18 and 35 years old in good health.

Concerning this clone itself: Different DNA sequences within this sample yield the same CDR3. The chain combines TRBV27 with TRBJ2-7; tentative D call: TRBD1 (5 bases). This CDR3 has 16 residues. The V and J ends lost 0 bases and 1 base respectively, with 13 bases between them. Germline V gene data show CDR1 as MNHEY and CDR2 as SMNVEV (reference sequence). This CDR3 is CASSLSVGDRSYEQYF. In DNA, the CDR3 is TGTGCCAGCAGTTTATCGGTAGGGGATAGATCCTACGAGCAGTACTTC.

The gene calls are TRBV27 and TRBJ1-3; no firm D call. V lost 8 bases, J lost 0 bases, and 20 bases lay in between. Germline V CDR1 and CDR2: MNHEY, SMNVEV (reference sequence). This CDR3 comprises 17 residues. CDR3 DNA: TGTGCCAGCCGCCCCGTAGGACCCATATCCTCTGGAAACACCATATATTTT. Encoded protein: CASRPVGPISSGNTIYF.

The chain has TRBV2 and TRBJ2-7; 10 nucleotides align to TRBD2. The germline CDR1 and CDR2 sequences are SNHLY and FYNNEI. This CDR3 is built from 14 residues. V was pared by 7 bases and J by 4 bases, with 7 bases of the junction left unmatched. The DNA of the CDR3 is TGTGCCAGCACTTTGCCGGGACTAGCGTACGAGCAGTACTTC. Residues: CASTLPGLAYEQYF. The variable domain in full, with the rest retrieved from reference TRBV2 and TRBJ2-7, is EPEVTQTPSHQVTQMGQEVILRCVPISNHLYFYWYRQILGQKVEFLVSFYNNEISEKSEIFDDQFSVERPDGSNFTLKIRSTKLEDSAMYFCASTLPGLAYEQYFGPGTRLTVT.

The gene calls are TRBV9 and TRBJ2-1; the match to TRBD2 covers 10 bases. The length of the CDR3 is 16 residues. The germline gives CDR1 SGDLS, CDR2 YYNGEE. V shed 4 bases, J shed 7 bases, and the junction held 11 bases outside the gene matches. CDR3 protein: CASSPSEASGRNEQFF. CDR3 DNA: TGTGCCAGCAGCCCCTCCGAGGCTAGCGGGAGAAATGAGCAGTTCTTC.

Written as DNA, the CDR3 is TGTGCCATCAGTGAGTCAGGGGGGGTTAACACAGATACGCAGTATTTT. Translated, it gives CAISESGGVNTDTQYF. The gene calls are TRBV10-3 and TRBJ2-3; possible D gene TRBD2, 7 bases. The CDR3 consists of 16 residues. Trimming cost V 0 bases and J 2 bases, with 12 bases left between them. Germline V lookup: CDR1 ENHRY, CDR2 SYGVKD.

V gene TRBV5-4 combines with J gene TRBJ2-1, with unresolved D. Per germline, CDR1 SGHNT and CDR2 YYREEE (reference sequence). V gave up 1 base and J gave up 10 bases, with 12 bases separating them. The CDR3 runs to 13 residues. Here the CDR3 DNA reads TGTGCCAGCAGCTTGAGCATGGCTTGGGAGCAGTTCTTC. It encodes CASSLSMAWEQFF.

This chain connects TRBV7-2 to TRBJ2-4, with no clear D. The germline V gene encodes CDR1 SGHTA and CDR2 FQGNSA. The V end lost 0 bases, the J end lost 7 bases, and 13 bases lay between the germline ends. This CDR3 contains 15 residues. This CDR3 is CASSLATAIGNIQYF. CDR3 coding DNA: TGTGCCAGCAGCTTAGCCACAGCAATAGGTAACATTCAGTACTTC.

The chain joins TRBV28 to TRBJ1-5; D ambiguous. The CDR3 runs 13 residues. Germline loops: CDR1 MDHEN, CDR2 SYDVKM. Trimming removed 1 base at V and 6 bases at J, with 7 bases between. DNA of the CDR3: TGTGCCAGCAGTTTATCCACGATTCAGCCCCAGCATTTT. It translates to CASSLSTIQPQHF.

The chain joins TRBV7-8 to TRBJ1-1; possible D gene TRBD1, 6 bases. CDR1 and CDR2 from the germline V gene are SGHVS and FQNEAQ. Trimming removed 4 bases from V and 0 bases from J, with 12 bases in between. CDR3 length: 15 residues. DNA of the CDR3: TGTGCCAGCAGCTCGTGGGGGCTGATGAACACTGAAGCTTTCTTT. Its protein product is CASSSWGLMNTEAFF.

In nucleotides, the CDR3 is TGTGCCAGTAGCCCGGGAGCGCCGAGGAGCTCCTACAATGAGCAGTTCTTC. Amino acids: CASSPGAPRSSYNEQFF. J is TRBJ2-1 and V is TRBV19; possible D gene TRBD2, 6 bases. Germline-derived CDR1 and CDR2 are LNHDA and SQIVND (reference sequence). This CDR3 has 17 residues. V gave up 6 bases and J gave up 0 bases, with 18 bases separating them.

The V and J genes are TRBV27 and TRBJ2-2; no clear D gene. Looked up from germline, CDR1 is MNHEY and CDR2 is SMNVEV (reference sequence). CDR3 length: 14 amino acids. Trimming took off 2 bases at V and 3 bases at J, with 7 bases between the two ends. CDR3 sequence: CASSLDPYTGELFF. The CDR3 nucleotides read TGTGCCAGCAGTTTAGACCCCTACACCGGGGAGCTGTTTTTT.